This TCR beta chain comes out of a study of graft-versus-host responses after intestinal transplantation. CDR1 is MNHNY and CDR2 is SVGAGI in the germline V gene (reference sequence). V was pared by 3 bases and J by 8 bases, with 14 bases between. The CDR3 is made up of 14 amino acids. Sequencing used immunoSEQ multiplex PCR; TCRdb keeps in-frame clones, though not all of them. Among about 19,000 clones, over 75% were seen once, and the ten largest hold more than 1.5%. V usage is TRBV6-6 and J usage is TRBJ2-1; maybe TRBD2 (5 bases). The receptor was derived from a human patient who received an intestinal transplant, so some T cells may come from the graft donor. The material sequenced was PBMCs, taken 350 to 400 days after transplant. In nucleotides, the CDR3 is TGTGCCAGCAGTTATAATGGGCACGGGGATGAGCAGTTCTTC. This gives the protein CASSYNGHGDEQFF.